This T cell receptor beta chain was identified in a study of identical twins. CDR3 length: 16 residues. Germline trimming cut 5 bases from V and 1 base from J; bases unmatched to any gene: 9. CDR1 and CDR2 (germline): SGHAT, FQNNGV. The sample holds a few counts of this clonotype. Template switching added a universal primer site, and cDNA bore unique molecular identifiers. TCRdb processed the 5' RACE reads anew with MiXCR; each CDR3 protein has one entry. The profile shows a few hundred thousand distinct CDR3 sequences, 10% of them singletons. Input material: memory T cells sorted from blood. The TCR comes from a man aged 45-65 years in good health. V usage is TRBV11-2 and J usage is TRBJ2-5; 8 bases are shared with TRBD2. CDR3 bases: TGTGCCAGCAGCAATACCGCCGCGGGGGGCCAAGAGACCCAGTACTTC. Translation: CASSNTAAGGQETQYF.